This TCR beta chain originates from a study of shared clonotypes between healthy human individuals. Only one count was recorded for this clone. Naivety among CD8 cells was defined by CD45RO negativity and positive CCR7 selection, thereby excluding terminally differentiated effector memory CD45RA+ cells. TCRdb's table, derived via immunoSEQ multiplex PCR, lists solely in-frame clones and lacks some. This sample has 630,000 or so clones, with 98% found just once. Germline loops: CDR1 KGHSH, CDR2 LQKENI. Trimming cost V 5 bases and J 4 bases, with 11 bases left between them. This CDR3 region has 13 residues.

This chain connects TRBV18 to TRBJ1-1; D is unclear. Specimen: naive CD8+ T cells sorted from blood. The sequence derives from a man aged 25 to 40 in good health. The CDR3: CASSSETSTEAFF. In DNA form, the CDR3 reads TGTGCCAGCTCATCTGAGACGAGCACTGAAGCTTTCTTT.